The rows below give T cell receptor beta chains drawn from one sample of a study of vaccination effects on CD4 cells after COVID-19. Data came from immunoSEQ multiplex PCR; TCRdb stores just in-frame clones and leaves some out. The data show about 27,000 clones, about 80% seen once. The antigens these receptors bind are not known. Sequences were derived from CD4+ T cells from PBMCs cultured with HCoV-NL63 spike peptides, sampled after COVID-19 vaccination. Receptor source: a human donor who received a COVID-19 vaccine. Some clones in this sample may be carry-over from other donors' samples. Each CDR3 is given with its conserved first and last residue. Each record gives: CDR3 length, V gene, D gene, clone size, J gene, CDR3 DNA, CDR3 protein. The D gene is left open where the match is weak. The size of a clone is reported for some rows only, either as once, few or many, or as a class for expanded clones.

14	TRBV5-1	-	-	TRBJ1-4	TGCGCCAGCAGCTTGACCCAGGGCGATGAAAAACTGTTTTTT	CASSLTQGDEKLFF
15	TRBV28	-	-	TRBJ2-3	TGTGCCAGCAGTTTATGGTACACGAGCACAGATACGCAGTATTTT	CASSLWYTSTDTQYF
18	TRBV7-2	-	-	TRBJ2-5	TGTGCCAGCAGCTTAGGACGTCGTGTCCCCCACGCTTCGGAGACCCAGTACTTC	CASSLGRRVPHASETQYF
14	TRBV29-1	-	once	TRBJ2-3	TGCAGCGTTGTCCTATTAGCTAGCACAGATACGCAGTATTTT	CSVVLLASTDTQYF
12	TRBV2	-	-	TRBJ2-3	TGTGCCAGCAGTGCTGGGGAGAATACGCAGTATTTT	CASSAGENTQYF
15	TRBV5-8	-	-	TRBJ1-1	TGTGCCAGCAGCTCTGGGACCGCGATGAACACTGAAGCTTTCTTT	CASSSGTAMNTEAFF
16	TRBV27	-	-	TRBJ2-1	TGTGCCAGCAGTTTATCGATTAGTAGCTCCTACAATGAGCAGTTCTTC	CASSLSISSSYNEQFF
16	TRBV15	-	-	TRBJ1-1	TGTGCCACCAGCAGAGATTTTGCGGGACGCGACACTGAAGCTTTCTTT	CATSRDFAGRDTEAFF
16	TRBV19	TRBD2	-	TRBJ2-3	TGTGCCAGTGCGGGGGGCCCGGGGACTAGCATAGATACGCAGTATTTT	CASAGGPGTSIDTQYF
16	TRBV6-1	TRBD1	-	TRBJ1-2	TGTGCCAGCAGTGAAGTAAGCAGGGGGCTTGACTATGGCTACACCTTC	CASSEVSRGLDYGYTF
13	TRBV2	-	once	TRBJ1-3	TGTGCCAGCAGGCAGGGTCCTGGAAACACCATATATTTT	CASRQGPGNTIYF
16	TRBV18	TRBD1	once	TRBJ1-3	TGTGCCAGCTCATCGGGACAGCCCAGCTCTGGAAACACCATATATTTT	CASSSGQPSSGNTIYF
15	TRBV21-1	-	-	TRBJ1-6	TGTGCCAGCAGCAGGCCGGGACAGGGGAATTCACCCCTCCACTTT	CASSRPGQGNSPLHF
13	TRBV5-4	-	-	TRBJ1-1	TGTGCCAGCAGCTTGGAACAGGGAACTGAAGCTTTCTTT	CASSLEQGTEAFF
13	TRBV2	-	-	TRBJ1-2	TGTGCCAGCAGCCGGGACGGCAACTATGGCTACACCTTC	CASSRDGNYGYTF
14	TRBV7-2	TRBD2	-	TRBJ2-5	TGTGCCAGCAGTCGTGGGGGGGTTCAAGAGACCCAGTACTTC	CASSRGGVQETQYF
20	TRBV3-1/TRBV3-2	TRBD1	-	TRBJ1-5	TGTGCCAGCAGCCAAGATCGCCCGGCAGGGGGGACGTATAGCAATCAGCCCCAGCATTTT	CASSQDRPAGGTYSNQPQHF
14	TRBV7-3	TRBD2	-	TRBJ2-1	TGTGCCAGCAGCGTAGCGGGGGGGTCGCTTGAGCAGTTCTTC	CASSVAGGSLEQFF
13	TRBV5-5	-	-	TRBJ1-2	TGTGCCAGCAGCTTCCCGGGTTGGGGCGGCTACACCTTC	CASSFPGWGGYTF
13	TRBV7-2	-	-	TRBJ1-5	TGTGCCAGCAGCCTCTGGGGCAATCAGCCCCAGCATTTT	CASSLWGNQPQHF
16	TRBV4-3	-	-	TRBJ1-2	TGCGCCAGCAGCCAAGATATCGGATCCACAACGTATGGCTACACCTTC	CASSQDIGSTTYGYTF
13	TRBV10-3	-	-	TRBJ1-1	TGTGCCACTGGACATACCGTGAACACTGAAGCTTTCTTT	CATGHTVNTEAFF
15	TRBV10-2	-	-	TRBJ1-1	TGCGCCAGTATGACCGACTTATTAATGAACACTGAAGCTTTCTTT	CASMTDLLMNTEAFF
14	TRBV28	-	-	TRBJ1-3	TGTGCCAGCAGTTTGCCGGCCTCTGGAAACACCATATATTTT	CASSLPASGNTIYF
13	TRBV4-3	TRBD1	-	TRBJ1-2	TGCGCCAGCAGCCAAGGACAGGGGGATGGCTACACCTTC	CASSQGQGDGYTF
17	TRBV7-3	-	-	TRBJ2-1	TGTGCCAGCAGCCTAACAGGGAGCGAGGGCTACTACAATGAGCAGTTCTTC	CASSLTGSEGYYNEQFF
17	TRBV7-3	-	-	TRBJ2-1	TGTGCCAGCAGCTTAACGGGCCAAGGGGGGACCTACAATGAGCAGTTCTTC	CASSLTGQGGTYNEQFF
16	TRBV18	-	few	TRBJ2-1	TGTGCCAGCTCACCACGTGTGGGTGTCGATTACAATGAGCAGTTCTTC	CASSPRVGVDYNEQFF
15	TRBV5-1	-	few	TRBJ2-2	TGCGCCAGCAGCCTGGCCGCTGGGAACACCGGGGAGCTGTTTTTT	CASSLAAGNTGELFF
14	TRBV10-3	TRBD1	once	TRBJ1-1	TGTGCCAGCGGGACAGGGGGGACTCAGGGTGAAGCTTTCTTT	CASGTGGTQGEAFF
16	TRBV7-3	-	few	TRBJ2-1	TGTGCCAGCAGCTTAACAGGGGACAATCCCTACAATGAGCAGTTCTTC	CASSLTGDNPYNEQFF
17	TRBV14	-	-	TRBJ2-5	TGTGCCAGCAGCCAAGAGCACAGGGGAGGTTGGCAAGAGACCCAGTACTTC	CASSQEHRGGWQETQYF
14	TRBV9	-	-	TRBJ2-5	TGTGCCAGCAGTGCAGGGGGGTACCAAGAGACCCAGTACTTC	CASSAGGYQETQYF
15	TRBV2	TRBD1	few	TRBJ2-2	TGTGCCAGCAGACTCTCGACAGGGGGGTCCGGGGAGCTGTTTTTT	CASRLSTGGSGELFF
16	TRBV9	-	-	TRBJ1-3	TGTGCCAGCAGCGTAGCTCCGGGGGCGGGAGGAAACACCATATATTTT	CASSVAPGAGGNTIYF
13	TRBV29-1	-	-	TRBJ2-3	TGCAGCGGGAGCCTTTCAGGGGCAGATACGCAGTATTTT	CSGSLSGADTQYF
13	TRBV6-5	TRBD1	-	TRBJ2-5	TGTGCCAGCAGTTTAGACAGGGAGGAGACCCAGTACTTC	CASSLDREETQYF
14	TRBV25-1	-	-	TRBJ1-1	TGTGCCAGCAGCTGGGGAGGGGGGGACACTGAAGCTTTCTTT	CASSWGGGDTEAFF
15	TRBV27	-	-	TRBJ1-6	TGTGCCAGCAACCATCACGGGAGCTATAATTCACCCCTCCACTTT	CASNHHGSYNSPLHF
13	TRBV27	-	few	TRBJ1-2	TGTGCCAGCAGTTTATCATCCGGGTCCGGCTACACCTTC	CASSLSSGSGYTF
14	TRBV7-8	TRBD1	-	TRBJ1-1	TGTGCCAGCAGCTTAAGACGACAGGGAGAAGAAGCTTTCTTT	CASSLRRQGEEAFF
13	TRBV5-1	TRBD2	-	TRBJ2-3	TGCGCCAGCAGGAGCGGGGGCTCAGATACGCAGTATTTT	CASRSGGSDTQYF
16	TRBV27	-	-	TRBJ1-2	TGTGCCAGCAGTTTAATTGGTCAGACAGGCGCCTGGAGCTACACCTTC	CASSLIGQTGAWSYTF
13	TRBV27	-	-	TRBJ2-1	TGTGCCAGCACCCGGGACCCCCGGTATGAGCAGTTCTTC	CASTRDPRYEQFF
13	TRBV10-3	-	few	TRBJ1-1	TGTGCCATCAGTCGGAATGGGGACACTGAAGCTTTCTTT	CAISRNGDTEAFF
13	TRBV7-9	-	-	TRBJ1-2	TGTGCCAGCAGCTTAGTTGCGGGTCGGGGCTACACCTTC	CASSLVAGRGYTF
15	TRBV15	-	-	TRBJ1-3	TGTGCCACCAGCAGAGATGTAGTCGCTGGAAACACCATATATTTT	CATSRDVVAGNTIYF
16	TRBV7-9	-	few	TRBJ2-2	TGTGCCAGCAGCCCCTGGGGGAACTTAAACACCGGGGAGCTGTTTTTT	CASSPWGNLNTGELFF
13	TRBV6-4	-	once	TRBJ1-1	TGTGCCAGCAGTGAGGGGGCCGGGACTGAAGCTTTCTTT	CASSEGAGTEAFF
14	TRBV2	TRBD2	-	TRBJ2-4	TGTGCCAGCATAAGCGGGGTTGCCAAAAACATTCAGTACTTC	CASISGVAKNIQYF
14	TRBV4-3	-	-	TRBJ2-3	TGCGCCAGCAGGCACGACCGACGCACAGATACGCAGTATTTT	CASRHDRRTDTQYF